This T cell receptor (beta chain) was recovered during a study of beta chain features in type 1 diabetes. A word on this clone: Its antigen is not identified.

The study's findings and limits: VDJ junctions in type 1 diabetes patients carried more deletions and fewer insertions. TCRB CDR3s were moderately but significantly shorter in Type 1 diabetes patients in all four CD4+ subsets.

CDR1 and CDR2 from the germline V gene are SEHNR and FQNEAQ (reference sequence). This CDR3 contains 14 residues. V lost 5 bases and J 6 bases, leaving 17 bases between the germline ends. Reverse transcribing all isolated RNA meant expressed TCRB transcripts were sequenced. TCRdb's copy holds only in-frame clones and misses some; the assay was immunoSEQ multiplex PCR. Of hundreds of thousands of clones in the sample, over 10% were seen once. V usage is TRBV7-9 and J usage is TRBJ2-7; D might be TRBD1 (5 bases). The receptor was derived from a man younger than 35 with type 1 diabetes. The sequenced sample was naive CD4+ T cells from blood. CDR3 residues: CASSPQGLGIEQYF. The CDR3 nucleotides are TGTGCCAGCAGCCCCCAGGGCCTCGGCATCGAGCAGTACTTC.